The sequence of this T cell receptor (beta chain) was determined in a study of blood T cells in healthy people across ages. After removal of 1 base from V and 3 bases from J, the junction contained 1 base not matched to a gene. Looked up from germline, CDR1 is SGHAT and CDR2 is FQNNGV. The CDR3 contains 15 residues. Alongside a J-beta primer mix, a sample-barcoded 5' primer served in a second PCR lasting about 6 to 11 cycles. Each CDR3 protein gets one entry after TCRdb re-called the 5' RACE reads with MiXCR. Of fewer than 600,000 distinct CDR3 sequences in the sample, about 29% were seen once. Study outcomes and limitations: Possibly confounding the expanded clonotype changes was the fact that donor CMV status was unknown.

This clonotype was found a few times. Its antigen is not known. The sample was also reused in another study, on T cells of mothers and their children. That paper adds: Sample barcodes plus 2-4 random nucleotides came from the M1S primer.

The chain employs TRBV11-2 and TRBJ2-1; the match to TRBD2 covers 9 bases. The clonotype comes from a boy between 2 and 15 years old in good health. Sequenced sample: blood. CDR3 DNA: TGTGCCAGCAGCTTAGGGACTAGCGACTACAATGAGCAGTTCTTC. It codes for CASSLGTSDYNEQFF. Based on the CDR3 plus reference TRBV11-2 and TRBJ2-1, the full variable domain is EAGVAQSPRYKIIEKRQSVAFWCNPISGHATLYWYQQILGQGPKLLIQFQNNGVVDDSQLPKDRFSAERLKGVDSTLKIQPAKLEDSAVYLCASSLGTSDYNEQFFGPGTRLTVL.